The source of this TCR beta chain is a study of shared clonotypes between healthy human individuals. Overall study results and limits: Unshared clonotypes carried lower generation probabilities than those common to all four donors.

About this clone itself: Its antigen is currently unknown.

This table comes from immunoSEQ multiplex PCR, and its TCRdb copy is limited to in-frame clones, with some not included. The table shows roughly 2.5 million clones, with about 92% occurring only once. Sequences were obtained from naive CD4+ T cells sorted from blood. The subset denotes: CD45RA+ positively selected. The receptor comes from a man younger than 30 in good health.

CDR3 sequence: CASSRTTGISEAFF. Written as DNA, the CDR3 is TGTGCCAGCAGCCGGACTACAGGGATCTCTGAAGCTTTCTTT. This sequence joins TRBV14 and TRBJ1-1, with D possibly being TRBD1 (6 bases). The CDR3 spans 14 residues. The germline V gene has CDR1 SGHDN and CDR2 FVKESK. The V gene lost 4 bases and the J gene lost 6 bases, with 15 bases spanning the gap.